Listed below are T cell receptor beta chains from one sample, sequenced in a study of PD-L1 blockade in urothelial cancer. The assay was immunoSEQ multiplex PCR, and TCRdb's table has in-frame clones only and misses some. This repertoire shows about 95,000 clones, about nine tenths found once; its top ten account for 1.5% to 2.5%. The specimen was PBMCs, collected around atezolizumab (anti-PD-L1) treatment. The receptors were sampled from a man aged 55 to 70 with urothelial cancer. The CDR3 runs from the conserved cysteine through the conserved F or W. D genes are given only for firm matches. The size of a clone is reported for some rows only, either as once, few or many, or as a class for expanded clones.

D	V	J	size	CDR3	DNA
TRBD2	TRBV2	TRBJ2-1	-	CASRASLAGRVDEQFF	TGTGCCAGCAGGGCCTCACTAGCGGGCCGGGTAGATGAGCAGTTCTTC
-	TRBV28	TRBJ1-4	-	CASSGSRGSATNEKLFF	TGTGCCAGCAGCGGTTCCAGGGGAAGTGCAACTAATGAAAAACTGTTTTTT
-	TRBV5-4	TRBJ1-6	-	CASSQDWESSYNSPLHF	TGCGCCAGCAGCCAAGATTGGGAGAGCTCCTATAATTCACCCCTCCACTTT
-	TRBV7-2	TRBJ1-1	-	CASSLGSGSTEAFF	TGTGCCAGCAGCTTAGGATCCGGGAGCACTGAAGCTTTCTTT
TRBD1	TRBV27	TRBJ1-2	-	CASSEQDRGVGYTF	TGTGCCAGCAGCGAGCAGGACAGGGGGGTTGGCTACACCTTC
-	TRBV9	TRBJ1-2	-	CASSVDLQLGYGYTF	TGTGCCAGCAGCGTAGATTTACAGTTAGGCTATGGCTACACCTTC
TRBD1	TRBV28	TRBJ1-3	-	CASSSQGANTIYF	TGTGCCAGCAGTTCCCAGGGGGCAAACACCATATATTTT
-	TRBV2	TRBJ2-2	-	CARSATPNTGELFF	TGTGCCCGCAGCGCGACTCCGAACACCGGGGAGCTGTTTTTT
-	TRBV4-2	TRBJ2-2	few	CASSRVEGGTGELFF	TGTGCCAGCAGCCGGGTGGAGGGCGGCACCGGGGAGCTGTTTTTT
-	TRBV28	TRBJ1-4	-	CASSLGIRGANEKLFF	TGTGCCAGCAGTTTAGGTATCCGGGGAGCTAATGAAAAACTGTTTTTT
TRBD2	TRBV5-4	TRBJ2-7	-	CASSPGGGSWGGEQYF	TGTGCCAGCAGCCCGGGCGGCGGGAGTTGGGGAGGCGAGCAGTACTTC
-	TRBV5-6	TRBJ1-5	once	CASSELGQPQHF	TGTGCCAGCAGCGAGCTCGGTCAGCCCCAGCATTTT
TRBD1	TRBV28	TRBJ2-7	few	CASRSGQGYEQYF	TGTGCCAGCAGGTCGGGACAGGGCTACGAGCAGTACTTC
TRBD1	TRBV7-8	TRBJ2-4	-	CASSFRQGLKNIQYF	TGTGCCAGCAGCTTTAGACAGGGCCTTAAAAACATTCAGTACTTC
-	TRBV2	TRBJ2-2	-	CASSQGPGELFF	TGTGCCAGCAGTCAGGGTCCCGGGGAGCTGTTTTTT
-	TRBV19	TRBJ1-2	-	CASSDRQLEANYGYTF	TGTGCCAGTAGTGACAGGCAACTGGAAGCTAACTATGGCTACACCTTC
-	TRBV27	TRBJ2-5	-	CASTTPPGTQYF	TGTGCCAGCACGACCCCTCCGGGGACCCAGTACTTC
-	TRBV5-8	TRBJ1-4	-	CASSSWGRVEKLFF	TGTGCCAGCAGCTCTTGGGGGCGAGTTGAAAAACTGTTTTTT
-	TRBV7-9	TRBJ1-1	-	CASSLGGGMNTEAFF	TGTGCCAGCAGCTTAGGGGGGGGTATGAACACTGAAGCTTTCTTT
-	TRBV12-2	TRBJ1-1	-	CASRFGLRMNTEAFF	TGTGCAAGTCGCTTCGGACTGCGCATGAACACTGAAGCTTTCTTT
-	TRBV21-1	TRBJ2-1	-	CASSTSNPGLASNEQFF	TGTGCCAGCAGCACATCAAACCCGGGACTAGCTTCTAATGAGCAGTTCTTC
TRBD2	TRBV7-2	TRBJ2-1	-	CASSSSGGRYNEQFF	TGTGCCAGCAGCTCTAGCGGGGGGCGCTACAATGAGCAGTTCTTC
-	TRBV5-1	TRBJ1-5	-	CASSPDSYSNQPQHF	TGCGCCAGCAGCCCGGACAGTTATAGCAATCAGCCCCAGCATTTT